This T cell receptor beta chain was found in a study of identical twins. This CDR3 comprises 16 residues. Per the germline V gene, CDR1 is SGHRS and CDR2 is YFSETQ. The V end lost 0 bases, the J end lost 2 bases, and 15 bases lay between the germline ends. This clonotype has more than one count but fewer than ten. What it recognizes is unknown. cDNA molecules carried unique molecular identifiers, and template switching added a universal primer site. TCRdb itself ran the 5' RACE reads through MiXCR, one entry per CDR3 protein. The table lists 1.5 million to 2 million distinct CDR3 sequences, about 32% of them singletons. Study-wide results and caveats: Partial confounding of zero-insertion analyses by invariant MAIT and iNKT cells was possible. For cord blood, abundant beta clonotypes had fewer insertions, unlike memory repertoires, which showed none. A cross-sectional statistical analysis, not follow-up of the same donors, supported the conclusions.

This rearrangement joins TRBV5-1 to TRBJ2-7; either TRBD1 or TRBD2 may supply D (5 bases each). The material sequenced was cord blood. The sequence was collected from a newborn girl in good health. The DNA for the CDR3 is TGCGCCAGCAGCTTGGGAGTGGGACCGCCGCCCTACGAGCAGTACTTC. Protein sequence: CASSLGVGPPPYEQYF.